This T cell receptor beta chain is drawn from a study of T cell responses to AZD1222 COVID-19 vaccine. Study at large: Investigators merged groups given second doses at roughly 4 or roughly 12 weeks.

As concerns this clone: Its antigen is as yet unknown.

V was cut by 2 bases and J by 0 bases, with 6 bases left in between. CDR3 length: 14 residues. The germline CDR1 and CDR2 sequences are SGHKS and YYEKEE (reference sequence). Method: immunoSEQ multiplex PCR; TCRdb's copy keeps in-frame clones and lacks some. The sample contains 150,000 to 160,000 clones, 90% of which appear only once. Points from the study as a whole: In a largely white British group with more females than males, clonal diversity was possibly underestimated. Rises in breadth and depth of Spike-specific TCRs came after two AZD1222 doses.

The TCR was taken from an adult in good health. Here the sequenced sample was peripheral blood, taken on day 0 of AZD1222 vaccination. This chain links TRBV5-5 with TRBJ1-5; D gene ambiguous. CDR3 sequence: CASSFTNSNQPQHF. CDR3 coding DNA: TGTGCCAGCAGCTTTACTAATAGCAATCAGCCCCAGCATTTT.